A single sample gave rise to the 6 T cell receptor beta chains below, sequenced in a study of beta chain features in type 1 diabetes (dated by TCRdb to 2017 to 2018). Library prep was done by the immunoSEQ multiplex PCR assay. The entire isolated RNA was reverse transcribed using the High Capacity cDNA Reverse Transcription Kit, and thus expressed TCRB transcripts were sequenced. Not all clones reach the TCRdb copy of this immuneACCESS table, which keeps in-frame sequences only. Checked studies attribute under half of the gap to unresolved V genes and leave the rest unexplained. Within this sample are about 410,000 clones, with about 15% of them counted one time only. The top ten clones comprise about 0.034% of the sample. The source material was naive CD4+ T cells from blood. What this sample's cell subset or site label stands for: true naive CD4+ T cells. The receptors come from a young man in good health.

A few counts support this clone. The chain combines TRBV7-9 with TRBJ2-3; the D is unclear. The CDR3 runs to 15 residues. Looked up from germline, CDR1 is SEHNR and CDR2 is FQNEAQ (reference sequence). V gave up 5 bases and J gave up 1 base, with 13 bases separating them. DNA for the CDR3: TGTGCCAGCAGCCAACCCCTCTCCGGCACAGATACGCAGTATTTT. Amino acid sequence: CASSQPLSGTDTQYF.

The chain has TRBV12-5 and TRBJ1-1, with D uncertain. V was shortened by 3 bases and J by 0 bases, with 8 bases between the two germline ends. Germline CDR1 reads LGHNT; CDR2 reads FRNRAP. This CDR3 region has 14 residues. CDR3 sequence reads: CASGFGVLNTEAFF. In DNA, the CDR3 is TGTGCTAGTGGTTTCGGGGTCTTGAACACTGAAGCTTTCTTT.

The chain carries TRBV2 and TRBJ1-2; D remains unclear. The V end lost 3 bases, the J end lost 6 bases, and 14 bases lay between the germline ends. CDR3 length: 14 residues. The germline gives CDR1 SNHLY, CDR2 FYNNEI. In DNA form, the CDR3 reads TGTGCCAGCAGTGACAGGTATCGGGTTGATGGCTACACCTTC. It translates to CASSDRYRVDGYTF.

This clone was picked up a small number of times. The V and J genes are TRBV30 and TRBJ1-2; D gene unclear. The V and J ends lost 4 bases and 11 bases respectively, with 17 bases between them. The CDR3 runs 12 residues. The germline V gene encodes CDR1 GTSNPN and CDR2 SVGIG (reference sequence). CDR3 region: CAWNPSMGVYTF. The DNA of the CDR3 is TGTGCCTGGAACCCCTCGATGGGAGTATACACCTTC.

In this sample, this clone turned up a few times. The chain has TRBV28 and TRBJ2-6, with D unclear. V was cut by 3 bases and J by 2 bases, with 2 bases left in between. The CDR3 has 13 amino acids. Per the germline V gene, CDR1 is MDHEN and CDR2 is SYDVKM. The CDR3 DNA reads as TGTGCCAGCAGTTTGACTGGGGCCAACGTCCTGACTTTC. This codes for CASSLTGANVLTF.

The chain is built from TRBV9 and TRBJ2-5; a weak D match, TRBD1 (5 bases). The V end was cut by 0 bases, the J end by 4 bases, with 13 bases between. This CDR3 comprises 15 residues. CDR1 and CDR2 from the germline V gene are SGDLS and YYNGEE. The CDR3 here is CASSVVGHPGETQYF. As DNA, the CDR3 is TGTGCCAGCAGCGTAGTCGGACACCCGGGAGAGACCCAGTACTTC. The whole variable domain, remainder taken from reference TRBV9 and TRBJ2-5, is DSGVTQTPKHLITATGQRVTLRCSPRSGDLSVYWYQQSLDQGLQFLIQYYNGEERAKGNILERFSAQQFPDLHSELNLSSLELGDSALYFCASSVVGHPGETQYFGPGTRLLVL.